The 23 T cell receptor beta chains listed next were all sequenced from one sample in a study of cytomegalovirus exposure and HLA in healthy donors. This table comes from immunoSEQ multiplex PCR, and its TCRdb copy is limited to in-frame clones, with some not included. The sample lists about 200,000 clones, approximately 82% occurring once. Source material: PBMCs. Receptors originate from a woman in her 30s in good health and CMV-seropositive.

V and J are TRBV15 and TRBJ1-1; the D gene is possibly TRBD1 (5 bases). Germline assignment: CDR1 LNHNV and CDR2 YYDKDF (reference sequence). Trimming pared 0 bases from V and 8 bases from J, leaving 13 bases between. The CDR3 is 14 amino acids. This CDR3 reads CATSRDQGDIEAFF. The CDR3 nucleotides are TGTGCCACCAGCAGAGATCAAGGGGATATCGAAGCTTTCTTT. The whole variable domain, filled in from reference TRBV15 and TRBJ1-1, reads DAMVIQNPRYQVTQFGKPVTLSCSQTLNHNVMYWYQQKSSQAPKLLFHYYDKDFNNEADTPDNFQSRRPNTSFCFLDIRSPGLGDTAMYLCATSRDQGDIEAFFGQGTRLTVV.

The V and J genes are TRBV19 and TRBJ2-1; TRBD2 matches at 10 bases. Germline-derived CDR1 and CDR2 are LNHDA and SQIVND (reference sequence). CDR3 length: 16 amino acids. V dropped 4 bases and J dropped 2; count of bases not matched to a gene: 5. CDR3 in amino acids: CASSTPLAGAYNEQFF. In DNA, the CDR3 is TGTGCCAGTAGTACACCGCTAGCGGGAGCCTACAATGAGCAGTTCTTC.

V and J are TRBV14 and TRBJ2-7; the match to TRBD2 covers 12 bases. Germline V gives CDR1 SGHDN, CDR2 FVKESK. The CDR3 contains 15 residues. Unmatched junction bases numbered 2, after V lost 3 bases and J lost 2 bases. The CDR3 loop is CASSHGLAGPYEQYF. DNA of the CDR3: TGTGCCAGCAGCCACGGACTAGCGGGACCCTACGAGCAGTACTTC. The whole variable domain, remainder taken from reference TRBV14 and TRBJ2-7, is EAGVTQFPSHSVIEKGQTVTLRCDPISGHDNLYWYRRVMGKEIKFLLHFVKESKQDESGMPNNRFLAERTGGTYSTLKVQPAELEDSGVYFCASSHGLAGPYEQYFGPGTRLTVT.

This clone has just one count. The chain has TRBV29-1 and TRBJ2-5; 7 bases line up with TRBD1. The germline V gene has CDR1 SQVTM and CDR2 ANQGSEA. The ends lost 5 bases at V and 3 bases at J; junction bases unmatched: 9. This CDR3 has 14 residues. The CDR3 bases are TGCAGCGTTCGCGTAACAGGGGTAAAAGAGACCCAGTACTTC. It encodes CSVRVTGVKETQYF.

The chain recombines TRBV6-5 with TRBJ2-7; D might be TRBD2 (7 bases). Trimming pared 5 bases from V and 2 bases from J, leaving 13 bases between. Germline loops: CDR1 MNHEY, CDR2 SVGAGI. CDR3 length: 14 residues. The DNA for the CDR3 is TGTGCCAGCAGTCTAAGGGGGGGCACCTACGAGCAGTACTTC. Encoded protein: CASSLRGGTYEQYF.

The chain carries TRBV29-1 and TRBJ1-1; the D is unclear. V dropped 3 bases and J dropped 3 bases, with 8 bases sitting between them. Germline V CDR1 and CDR2: SQVTM, ANQGSEA. The CDR3 covers 12 residues. This chain's CDR3 is CSVDQMDTEAFF. As DNA, the CDR3 is TGCAGCGTTGATCAGATGGACACTGAAGCTTTCTTT.

The genes are TRBV7-9 and TRBJ2-5; 14 bases are shared with TRBD2. Trimming at V came to 4 bases and at J to 5 bases, leaving 3 bases not matched to a gene. The germline V gene has CDR1 SEHNR and CDR2 FQNEAQ (reference sequence). CDR3 length equals 15 residues. The chain's CDR3 is CASSSWTSGGETQYF. CDR3 bases: TGTGCCAGCAGCTCCTGGACTAGCGGGGGGGAGACCCAGTACTTC.

A few counts support this clone. The rearrangement uses TRBV6-5 and TRBJ1-2, with D tentatively TRBD1 (6 bases). This CDR3 contains 15 residues. CDR1 MNHEY and CDR2 SVGAGI come from the germline V gene. V dropped 5 bases and J dropped 4 bases, with 17 bases sitting between them. In nucleotides, the CDR3 is TGTGCCAGCAGTGCCCTACAGGCAGGGGCCTATGGCTACACCTTC. Its protein product is CASSALQAGAYGYTF.

This clone was seen at least ten times. In DNA, the CDR3 is TGCGCCAGCAGCGGGGACTTCTCCTCCTACGAGCAGTACTTC. Translating gives CASSGDFSSYEQYF. The chain is built from TRBV5-1 and TRBJ2-7, with a weak D call TRBD2 (6 bases). The ends were cut back, 4 bases at V and 0 bases at J, with 11 bases in the middle. Germline lookup yields CDR1 SGHRS and CDR2 YFSETQ. CDR3 length equals 14 residues.

V usage is TRBV29-1 and J usage is TRBJ2-1, with D tentatively TRBD2 (5 bases). Per the germline V gene, CDR1 is SQVTM and CDR2 is ANQGSEA. Trimming stripped 4 bases from V and 0 bases from J, with 19 bases between. This CDR3 has 17 amino acids. Here the CDR3 DNA reads TGCAGCGTTGGGGCTTCCGAGGCGAGGGACTCCTACAATGAGCAGTTCTTC. This codes for CSVGASEARDSYNEQFF.

The rearrangement uses TRBV27 and TRBJ2-1; D is possibly TRBD2 (6 bases). The CDR3 runs 14 residues. Per germline, CDR1 MNHEY and CDR2 SMNVEV (reference sequence). V was pared by 2 bases and J by 10 bases, with 15 bases between. CDR3 loop: CASSLRRGGGEQFF. The CDR3 DNA sequence: TGTGCCAGCAGTTTAAGGAGGGGCGGTGGAGAGCAGTTCTTC.

This clone was observed a handful of times. The V gene is TRBV2, the J gene TRBJ2-3, with TRBD1 matching 7 bases. V lost 8 bases and J lost 6; bases outside the gene matches: 5. Germline V CDR1 and CDR2: SNHLY, FYNNEI. The CDR3 runs to 12 residues. The CDR3 region has the DNA TGTGCCAGCCGACAGGGATACGATACGCAGTATTTT. Protein sequence: CASRQGYDTQYF.

This clone was observed a handful of times. The gene calls are TRBV5-4 and TRBJ1-1; maybe TRBD1 (5 bases). V was shortened by 0 bases and J by 0 bases, with 6 bases between the two germline ends. CDR1 SGHNT and CDR2 YYREEE come from the germline V gene (reference sequence). This CDR3 is built from 14 residues. CDR3 nucleotide sequence: TGTGCCAGCAGCTTGGGACAGATGAACACTGAAGCTTTCTTT. It encodes CASSLGQMNTEAFF.

The chain couples TRBV5-1 to TRBJ2-1; D may be TRBD1 (6 bases). The CDR3 runs to 13 residues. Trimming cost V 0 bases and J 9 bases, with 10 bases left between them. Germline values: CDR1 SGHRS, CDR2 YFSETQ. The CDR3 loop is CASSLVGASEQFF. DNA of the CDR3: TGCGCCAGCAGCTTGGTGGGGGCAAGTGAGCAGTTCTTC.

The chain carries TRBV29-1 and TRBJ1-2; TRBD1 is a possible D gene (6 bases). CDR3 length equals 11 residues. V was pared by 5 bases and J by 7 bases, with 11 bases between. Germline V gene sequence: CDR1 SQVTM, CDR2 ANQGSEA. CDR3 protein: CSVPGASGYTF. The CDR3 region has the DNA TGCAGCGTTCCAGGGGCTAGTGGCTACACCTTC.

The V gene is TRBV6-6, the J gene TRBJ2-3; D is unclear. Trimming left V 4 bases short and J 1 base short, with 6 bases between. Germline lookup yields CDR1 MNHNY and CDR2 SVGAGI (reference sequence). The CDR3 has 13 residues. The CDR3 bases are TGTGCCAGCAGTTCGCGCGGCACAGATACGCAGTATTTT. This sequence encodes CASSSRGTDTQYF.

The V call is TRBV29-1, the J call TRBJ2-1; 10 positions agree with TRBD2. The ends lost 2 bases at V and 7 bases at J; junction bases unmatched: 5. The length of the CDR3 is 14 residues. CDR1 SQVTM and CDR2 ANQGSEA come from the germline V gene. CDR3 sequence (DNA): TGCAGCGTTGAAATTAGCGGGAGGTTTAATGAGCAGTTCTTC. It encodes CSVEISGRFNEQFF.

The rearrangement joins TRBV2 to TRBJ1-2, with TRBD1 matching over 7 bases. V was pared by 6 bases and J by 8 bases, with 9 bases of the junction left unmatched. The CDR3 is 13 residues long. Germline assignment: CDR1 SNHLY and CDR2 FYNNEI. The CDR3 reads CASSDLRGHGYTF. The CDR3 DNA reads as TGTGCCAGCAGCGATTTGAGGGGGCACGGCTACACCTTC.

The rearrangement links TRBV11-1 to TRBJ1-1; no firm D call. CDR3 length equals 13 residues. The germline V gene has CDR1 SGHAT and CDR2 FQDESV (reference sequence). V gave up 3 bases and J gave up 3 bases, with 8 bases separating them. The CDR3 reads CASSFGGHTEAFF. The CDR3 region has the DNA TGTGCCAGCAGCTTCGGAGGCCACACTGAAGCTTTCTTT.

This rearrangement joins TRBV15 to TRBJ2-1; the match to TRBD2 covers 9 bases. CDR3 length equals 15 residues. The trim removed 0 bases at V and 9 bases at J, leaving 6 bases unmatched. CDR1 LNHNV and CDR2 YYDKDF come from the germline V gene (reference sequence). The CDR3 loop is CATSRDPGREGEQFF. CDR3 DNA: TGTGCCACCAGCAGAGATCCGGGGCGGGAGGGTGAGCAGTTCTTC.

The chain has TRBV7-3 and TRBJ1-1; 10 positions match TRBD1. CDR1 is SGHTA, CDR2 FQGTGA, per germline. This CDR3 contains 13 residues. The V gene end was trimmed by 4 bases and the J gene end by 7 bases; junction bases not matched to a gene: 3. CDR3 amino acids: CASSSGQGVEAFF. CDR3 DNA sequence: TGTGCCAGCAGCTCTGGACAGGGGGTTGAAGCTTTCTTT. Full variable domain (outside the CDR3, taken from reference TRBV7-3 and TRBJ1-1): GAGVSQTPSNKVTEKGKYVELRCDPISGHTALYWYRQSLGQGPEFLIYFQGTGAADDSGLPNDRFFAVRPEGSVSTLKIQRTERGDSAVYLCASSSGQGVEAFFGQGTRLTVV.

This chain connects TRBV2 to TRBJ1-1; tentative D call: TRBD1 (5 bases). The CDR3 sequence is 11 residues long. Trimming left V 8 bases short and J 8 bases short, with 12 bases between. Germline V gene data show CDR1 as SNHLY and CDR2 as FYNNEI. The CDR3: CASGSGSEAFF. The CDR3 DNA follows: TGTGCCAGCGGCTCAGGGTCGGAAGCTTTCTTT.

The V and J genes are TRBV30 and TRBJ2-3; D possibly corresponds to TRBD2 (6 bases). The ends were cut back, 4 bases at V and 3 bases at J, with 8 bases in the middle. The germline V gene has CDR1 GTSNPN and CDR2 SVGIG (reference sequence). CDR3 length equals 12 residues. The CDR3: CAWTRGTDTQYF. Written as DNA, the CDR3 is TGTGCCTGGACGCGGGGAACAGATACGCAGTATTTT.